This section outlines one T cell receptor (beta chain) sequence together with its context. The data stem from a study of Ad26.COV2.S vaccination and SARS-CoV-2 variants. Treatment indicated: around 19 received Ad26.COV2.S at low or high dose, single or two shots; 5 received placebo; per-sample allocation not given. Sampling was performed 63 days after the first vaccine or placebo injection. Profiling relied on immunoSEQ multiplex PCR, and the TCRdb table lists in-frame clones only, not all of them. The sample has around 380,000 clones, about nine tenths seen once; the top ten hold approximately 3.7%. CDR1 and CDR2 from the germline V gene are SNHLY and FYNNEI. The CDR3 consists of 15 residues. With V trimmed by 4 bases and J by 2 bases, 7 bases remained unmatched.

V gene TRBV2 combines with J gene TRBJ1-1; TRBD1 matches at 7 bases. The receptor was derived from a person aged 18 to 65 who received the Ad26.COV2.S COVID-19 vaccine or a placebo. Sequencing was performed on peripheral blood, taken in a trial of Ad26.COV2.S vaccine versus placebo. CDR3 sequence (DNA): TGTGCCAGCAGTGCCACAGGGGCCGCCAACACTGAAGCTTTCTTT. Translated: CASSATGAANTEAFF.